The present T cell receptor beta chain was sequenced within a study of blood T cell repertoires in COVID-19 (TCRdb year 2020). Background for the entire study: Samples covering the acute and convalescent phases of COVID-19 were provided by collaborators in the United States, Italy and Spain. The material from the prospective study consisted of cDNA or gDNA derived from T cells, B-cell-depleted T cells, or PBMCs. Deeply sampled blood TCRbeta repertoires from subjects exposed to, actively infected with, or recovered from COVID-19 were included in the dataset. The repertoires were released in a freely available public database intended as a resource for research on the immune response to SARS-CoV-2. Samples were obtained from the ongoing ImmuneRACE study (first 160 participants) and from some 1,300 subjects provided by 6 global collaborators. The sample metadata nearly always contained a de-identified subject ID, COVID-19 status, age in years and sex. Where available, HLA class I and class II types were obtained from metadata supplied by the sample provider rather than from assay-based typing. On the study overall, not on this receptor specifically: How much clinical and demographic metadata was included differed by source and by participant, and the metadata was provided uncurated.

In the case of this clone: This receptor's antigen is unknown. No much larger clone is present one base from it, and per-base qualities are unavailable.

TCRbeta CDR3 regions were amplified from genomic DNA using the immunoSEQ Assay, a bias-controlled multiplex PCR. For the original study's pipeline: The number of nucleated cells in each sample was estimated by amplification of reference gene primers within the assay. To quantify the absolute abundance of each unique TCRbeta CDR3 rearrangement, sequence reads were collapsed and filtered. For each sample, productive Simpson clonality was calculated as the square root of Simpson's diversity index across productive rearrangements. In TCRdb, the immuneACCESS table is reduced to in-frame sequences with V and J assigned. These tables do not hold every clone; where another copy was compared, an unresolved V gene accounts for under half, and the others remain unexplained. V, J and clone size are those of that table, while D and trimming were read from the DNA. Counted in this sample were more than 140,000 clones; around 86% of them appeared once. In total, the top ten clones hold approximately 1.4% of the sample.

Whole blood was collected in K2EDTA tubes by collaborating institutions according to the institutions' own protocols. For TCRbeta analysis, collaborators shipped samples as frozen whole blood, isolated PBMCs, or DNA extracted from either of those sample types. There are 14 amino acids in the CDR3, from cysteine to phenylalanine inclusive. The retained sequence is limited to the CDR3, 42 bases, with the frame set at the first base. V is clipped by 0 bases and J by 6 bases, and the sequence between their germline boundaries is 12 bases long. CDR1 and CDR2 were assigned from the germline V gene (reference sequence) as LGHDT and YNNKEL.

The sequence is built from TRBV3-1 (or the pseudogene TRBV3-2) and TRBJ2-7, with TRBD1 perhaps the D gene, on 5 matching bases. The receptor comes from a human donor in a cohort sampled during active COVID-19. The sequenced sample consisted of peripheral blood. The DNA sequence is TGTGCCAGCAGCCAAGACAGGGCAACGGGCGAGCAGTACTTC. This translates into CASSQDRATGEQYF.